The 6 T cell receptor beta chains presented below share a single source sample, sequenced in a study of cytomegalovirus exposure and HLA in healthy donors. Using immunoSEQ multiplex PCR, the repertoire was profiled, and TCRdb retains in-frame clones only, with some absent. The sample includes under 250,000 clones, about 81% seen only once; the top ten take 0.95% to 1.5%. The sample comprised PBMCs. All receptors derive from a woman in her twenties or thirties in good health and CMV-seronegative.

The chain joins TRBV7-3 to TRBJ2-2, with 8 bases lining up with TRBD2. Germline CDR1 reads SGHTA; CDR2 reads FQGTGA. This CDR3 comprises 16 residues. J gave up 0 bases and V 5 bases, and 5 bases lay outside the gene matches. The DNA of the CDR3 is TGTGCCAGCAGCCCCAGCGGGGGTACGAACACCGGGGAGCTGTTTTTT. Its translation is CASSPSGGTNTGELFF.

This clone has only a few counts. The chain uses TRBV10-3 and TRBJ1-5; D is ambiguous. Trimming stripped 4 bases from V and 0 bases from J, with 13 bases between. The CDR3 is 16 residues long. The V gene's germline CDR1 is ENHRY and CDR2 SYGVKD. The CDR3 DNA reads as TGTGCCATCAGTGCCCACCGGGAGTATAGCAATCAGCCCCAGCATTTT. It is translated as CAISAHREYSNQPQHF.

V gene TRBV12-5 combines with J gene TRBJ1-5; D might be TRBD1 (5 bases). Trimming shortened V by 0 bases and J by 1 base, and 19 bases separated the two germline ends. Germline CDR1 reads LGHNT; CDR2 reads FRNRAP. The CDR3 runs to 19 residues. The CDR3 region is CASGLVLSPPGGSNQPQHF. The CDR3 DNA follows: TGTGCTAGTGGTTTGGTACTTTCCCCGCCCGGGGGGAGCAATCAGCCCCAGCATTTT.

This chain links TRBV5-8 with TRBJ2-3; D possibly corresponds to TRBD1 (6 bases). Germline V lookup: CDR1 SGHTS, CDR2 YDEGEE. This CDR3 is built from 15 residues. V lost 9 bases, J lost 0 bases, and 17 bases lay in between. The CDR3 DNA sequence: TGTGCCACCTCGCAGGGGCAGTCTAGCACAGATACGCAGTATTTT. Translating gives CATSQGQSSTDTQYF.

The chain is built from TRBV19 and TRBJ2-7; 7 nucleotides line up with TRBD2. The CDR3 runs to 14 residues. CDR1 and CDR2 from the germline V gene are LNHDA and SQIVND (reference sequence). V was clipped by 2 bases and J by 2 bases; unmatched bases: 3. CDR3 in DNA: TGTGCCAGTAGTATATCCAGCGGGACCTACGAGCAGTACTTC. Translation gives CASSISSGTYEQYF.

The gene calls are TRBV18 and TRBJ1-1; 11 positions agree with TRBD1. V lost 3 bases and J lost 6; bases outside the gene matches: 15. The CDR3 sequence is 18 residues long. Germline values: CDR1 KGHSH, CDR2 LQKENI. CDR3 loop: CASSPKQGGQGEGAEAFF. The CDR3 DNA reads as TGTGCCAGCTCACCGAAGCAAGGGGGACAGGGGGAAGGGGCTGAAGCTTTCTTT.